Presented here are 28 T cell receptor beta chains from one specimen sequenced in a study of blood T cells in healthy people across ages. PCR was performed a second time for about 7 to 12 cycles using a sample-barcoded 5' primer and a J-beta primer mix. MiXCR, applied by TCRdb to the 5' RACE reads, yields one record per CDR3 protein. Found here are roughly 1.9 million distinct CDR3 sequences, 30% to 40% of them singletons; the top ten hold 20% to 25%. The specimen was blood. Receptor source: a human donor in good health.

The rearrangement links TRBV7-7 to TRBJ2-5; the match to TRBD2 covers 7 bases. From germline, CDR1 is SSHAT and CDR2 FNYEAQ (reference sequence). Trimming removed 3 bases from V and 1 base from J; junction bases left unmatched: 8. The length of the CDR3 is 16 residues. CDR3 loop: CASSLGSGRSQETQYF. CDR3 DNA: TGTGCCAGCAGCTTGGGTAGCGGGCGCAGCCAAGAGACCCAGTACTTC.

This clonotype has just a few counts. This chain uses TRBV29-1 with TRBJ1-4; the D is unclear. The V end lost 1 base, the J end lost 1 base, and 7 bases lay between the germline ends. The CDR3 is made up of 14 amino acids. Looked up from germline, CDR1 is SQVTM and CDR2 is ANQGSEA. CDR3 sequence (DNA): TGCAGCGTTGAAGGGGGAGGAACTAATGAAAAACTGTTTTTT. This codes for CSVEGGGTNEKLFF.

The chain has TRBV7-2 and TRBJ2-5, with TRBD2 identical over 7 bases. V lost 4 bases to trimming and J lost 7 bases; unmatched junction nucleotides: 6. Per germline, CDR1 SGHTA and CDR2 FQGNSA. The CDR3 has 13 amino acids. The CDR3 region is CASSSLALGTQYF. The DNA of the CDR3 is TGTGCCAGCAGCTCACTAGCGTTGGGGACCCAGTACTTC.

The chain couples TRBV29-1 to TRBJ1-5; D is ambiguous. Germline loops: CDR1 SQVTM, CDR2 ANQGSEA. Trimming took 3 bases from V and 3 from J, leaving 12 bases between them. The CDR3 runs to 14 residues. The CDR3 sequence is CSVDSGFTNQPQHF. Written as DNA, the CDR3 is TGCAGCGTTGATTCGGGGTTCACCAATCAGCCCCAGCATTTT. Looking up the rest from reference TRBV29-1 and TRBJ1-5 gives the full variable domain: SAVISQKPSRDICQRGTSLTIQCQVDSQVTMMFWYRQQPGQSLTLIATANQGSEATYESGFVIDKFPISRPNLTFSTLTVSNMSPEDSSIYLCSVDSGFTNQPQHFGDGTRLSIL.

CDR3 in DNA: TGCGCCAGCAGCTTCTCCCGAGTTGATACGCAGTATTTT. Protein product: CASSFSRVDTQYF. The chain recombines TRBV5-1 with TRBJ2-3; D is ambiguous. This CDR3 is built from 13 residues. Germline V gives CDR1 SGHRS, CDR2 YFSETQ. Trimming shortened V by 2 bases and J by 6 bases, and 10 bases separated the two germline ends. The full variable domain, rest sourced from reference TRBV5-1 and TRBJ2-3, is KAGVTQTPRYLIKTRGQQVTLSCSPISGHRSVSWYQQTPGQGLQFLFEYFSETQRNKGNFPGRFSGRQFSNSRSEMNVSTLELGDSALYLCASSFSRVDTQYFGPGTRLTVL.

This clonotype was detected only a few times. V usage is TRBV20-1 and J usage is TRBJ2-1; the D gene is possibly TRBD1 (6 bases). Germline V lookup: CDR1 DFQATT, CDR2 SNEGSKA (reference sequence). This CDR3 contains 15 residues. V was shortened by 6 bases and J by 4 bases, with 19 bases between the two germline ends. CDR3 bases: TGCAGTGCCGGCATGACAGGCCACCCATACAATGAGCAGTTCTTC. It encodes CSAGMTGHPYNEQFF.

This clonotype was detected a few times. The chain combines TRBV5-5 with TRBJ2-7; 8 positions match TRBD2. The CDR3 sequence is 15 residues long. Trimming removed 4 bases from V and 2 bases from J; junction bases left unmatched: 8. In germline, CDR1 is SGHKS, CDR2 YYEKEE (reference sequence). The CDR3 DNA reads as TGTGCCAGCAGCGGACGCGGGGGGCCGACCTACGAGCAGTACTTC. This codes for CASSGRGGPTYEQYF.

This clonotype was observed a few times. The gene calls are TRBV5-1 and TRBJ2-3, with 8 bases matching TRBD1. V dropped 5 bases and J dropped 0; count of bases not matched to a gene: 5. Germline V gene lookup returns CDR1 SGHRS and CDR2 YFSETQ. This CDR3 is built from 15 residues. CDR3 DNA: TGCGCCAGCAGTAGAAGGGACAGGAGCACAGATACGCAGTATTTT. It codes for CASSRRDRSTDTQYF. Full variable domain (missing parts from reference TRBV5-1 and TRBJ2-3): KAGVTQTPRYLIKTRGQQVTLSCSPISGHRSVSWYQQTPGQGLQFLFEYFSETQRNKGNFPGRFSGRQFSNSRSEMNVSTLELGDSALYLCASSRRDRSTDTQYFGPGTRLTVL.

This clonotype was detected only a few times. The genes are TRBV12-3 or TRBV12-4 and TRBJ1-4; tentative D call: TRBD1 (5 bases). CDR3 length equals 13 residues. V was cut by 7 bases and J by 5 bases, with 11 bases left in between. The CDR3 loop is CASNNGGNEKLFF. DNA of the CDR3: TGTGCCAGCAATAACGGGGGGAATGAAAAACTGTTTTTT.

Of note for this clonotype: The junction differs from germline at one of its ends, possibly a read error. The chain joins TRBV6-5 to TRBJ1-2; 7 positions match TRBD1. Germline-derived CDR1 and CDR2 are MNHEY and SVGAGI. CDR3 size: 15 residues. This CDR3 reads CTSSSFPGGVEGYTF. The CDR3 nucleotides are TGTACCAGCAGTTCCTTCCCAGGGGGGGTTGAGGGCTACACCTTC.

This chain joins TRBV4-3 and TRBJ2-3, with D possibly matching TRBD1 (5 bases). The CDR3 is 14 residues long. The V and J ends lost 8 bases and 0 bases respectively, with 12 bases between them. Germline CDR1 LGHNA, CDR2 YSLEER. DNA for the CDR3: TGCGCCAGCTCCCAGGGTATAAGCACAGATACGCAGTATTTT. Translated: CASSQGISTDTQYF.

The chain links TRBV7-9 to TRBJ2-2; 8 bases are a match to TRBD1. The CDR3 is made up of 15 amino acids. Trimming at V came to 5 bases and at J to 3 bases, leaving 5 bases not matched to a gene. CDR1 and CDR2 from the germline V gene are SEHNR and FQNEAQ (reference sequence). CDR3 amino acids: CASSAGRGHTGELFF. The CDR3, as DNA: TGTGCCAGCAGCGCCGGCAGGGGGCACACCGGGGAGCTGTTTTTT.

V is TRBV5-1 and J is TRBJ2-3; 7 positions agree with TRBD1. Germline CDR1 is SGHRS and CDR2 is YFSETQ. Trimming cost V 2 bases and J 2 bases; bases outside gene matches: 5. The CDR3 is 15 amino acids. The CDR3 DNA sequence: TGCGCCAGCAGCTTCCGGGACAGCCTCACAGATACGCAGTATTTT. Residues: CASSFRDSLTDTQYF.

This chain joins TRBV5-1 and TRBJ2-3; 7 positions match TRBD1. Germline V gives CDR1 SGHRS, CDR2 YFSETQ. After removal of 5 bases from V and 4 bases from J, the junction contained 7 bases not matched to a gene. CDR3 length: 14 residues. In DNA, the CDR3 is TGCGCCAGCAGACCGACAGGGTTGTCAGATACGCAGTATTTT. This gives the protein CASRPTGLSDTQYF.

In this sample, this clonotype turned up once. The V and J genes are TRBV7-2 and TRBJ1-1; D is ambiguous. The V gene lost 2 bases and the J gene lost 0 bases, with 13 bases spanning the gap. The CDR3 consists of 16 residues. Germline CDR1 is SGHTA and CDR2 is FQGNSA. CDR3 protein: CASSLSGYLMNTEAFF. CDR3 DNA sequence: TGTGCCAGCAGCTTATCCGGATACCTCATGAACACTGAAGCTTTCTTT.

In this sample, this clonotype turned up a few times. The rearrangement links TRBV5-4 to TRBJ2-1; D is uncertain. The CDR3 is made up of 16 amino acids. The V gene's germline CDR1 is SGHNT and CDR2 YYREEE (reference sequence). V lost 0 bases, J lost 3 bases, and 13 bases lay in between. The CDR3 coding sequence is TGTGCCAGCAGCTTGGCCCATTCTAGAGTCTACAATGAGCAGTTCTTC. Translation: CASSLAHSRVYNEQFF.

This clonotype was seen more than once but under ten times. The chain employs TRBV6-5 and TRBJ2-7, with 7 bases fitting TRBD1. Germline CDR1 MNHEY, CDR2 SVGAGI. With 7 bases clipped from V and 4 bases from J, the junction kept 19 bases outside the gene matches. This CDR3 region has 17 residues. CDR3 nucleotides: TGTGCCAGCATCTACCGGGAAACTTGGGACAGAAATTACGAGCAGTACTTC. Translation: CASIYRETWDRNYEQYF.

This clonotype has only one observation. The chain has TRBV9 and TRBJ2-5, with TRBD2 identical over 9 bases. V lost 1 base, J lost 6 bases, and 10 bases stayed unmatched. The CDR3 totals 16 residues. The germline CDR1 and CDR2 sequences are SGDLS and YYNGEE. The CDR3 protein is CASSVSPGGGAKTQYF. The CDR3 coding sequence is TGTGCCAGCAGCGTAAGCCCTGGCGGGGGGGCAAAGACCCAGTACTTC.

The CDR3 sequence is CASSPRRGGFLNEQFF. CDR3 nucleotide sequence: TGTGCCAGCAGCCCCCGGCGGGGGGGTTTTCTAAATGAGCAGTTCTTC. The chain uses TRBV7-3 and TRBJ2-1, with 9 bases aligning to TRBD2. CDR1 SGHTA and CDR2 FQGTGA come from the germline V gene. The length of the CDR3 is 16 residues. Unmatched junction bases numbered 12, after V lost 5 bases and J lost 7 bases. The variable domain in full, completed from reference TRBV7-3 and TRBJ2-1, reads GAGVSQTPSNKVTEKGKYVELRCDPISGHTALYWYRQSLGQGPEFLIYFQGTGAADDSGLPNDRFFAVRPEGSVSTLKIQRTERGDSAVYLCASSPRRGGFLNEQFFGPGTRLTVL.

V usage is TRBV19 and J usage is TRBJ1-5; D is undetermined. Germline lookup yields CDR1 LNHDA and CDR2 SQIVND (reference sequence). This CDR3 is built from 15 residues. The germline V and J ends were trimmed by 9 bases and 2 bases, with 17 bases remaining between them. The CDR3: CASMTRPSRNQPQHF. The CDR3 DNA follows: TGTGCCAGCATGACCCGCCCCAGTCGCAATCAGCCCCAGCATTTT.

As regards this clonotype: The junction and the germline gene differ at one end; a read error may be behind it. The chain joins TRBV10-3 to TRBJ2-5; D perhaps matches TRBD1 (6 bases). The J call may be faulty, since TRBJ2-7 better matches the DNA end. The CDR3 contains 13 residues. CDR1 and CDR2 (germline): ENHRY, SYGVKD. CDR3 in DNA: TGTGCCGTCAGTAAAACAGGGAACCACGAGCAGTACTTC. It specifies CAVSKTGNHEQYF.

This clonotype was seen a few times. The V call is TRBV5-1, the J call TRBJ2-7; D may be TRBD1 or TRBD2 (5 bases each). This CDR3 is built from 17 residues. Germline V lookup: CDR1 SGHRS, CDR2 YFSETQ. V was clipped by 0 bases and J by 5 bases, with 21 bases between them. CDR3 residues: CASSLVPKQGPWDEQYF. The CDR3 DNA reads TGCGCCAGCAGCTTGGTTCCAAAGCAGGGACCGTGGGACGAGCAGTACTTC.

The chain employs TRBV7-3 and TRBJ2-7, with unresolved D. The germline V gene has CDR1 SGHTA and CDR2 FQGTGA. The CDR3 totals 15 residues. V was shortened by 1 base and J by 2 bases, with 12 bases between the two germline ends. CDR3 sequence reads: CASSLIRQNAYEQYF. The CDR3 nucleotides read TGTGCCAGCAGCTTAATTAGGCAGAACGCCTACGAGCAGTACTTC. Looking up the rest from reference TRBV7-3 and TRBJ2-7 gives the full variable domain: GAGVSQTPSNKVTEKGKYVELRCDPISGHTALYWYRQSLGQGPEFLIYFQGTGAADDSGLPNDRFFAVRPEGSVSTLKIQRTERGDSAVYLCASSLIRQNAYEQYFGPGTRLTVT.

As for this clonotype: An end of the junction does not agree with germline; a read error may underlie this. The rearrangement uses TRBV6-6 and TRBJ1-2; D is ambiguous. The CDR3 has 14 residues. The germline CDR1 and CDR2 sequences are MNHNY and SVGAGI (reference sequence). CDR3 DNA: TGTGCCAGCAGTTACTCGGGCCAGTCCTATGGCTGCACCTTC. Its protein is CASSYSGQSYGCTF.

This clonotype was found a few times. The chain recombines TRBV5-1 with TRBJ2-4; 7 nucleotides match TRBD2. In germline, CDR1 is SGHRS, CDR2 YFSETQ. V gave up 4 bases and J gave up 5 bases; unmatched junction bases: 9. This CDR3 has 15 residues. CDR3 nucleotide sequence: TGCGCCAGCAGCACAAATCTAGCGGAGCAAAACATTCAGTACTTC. Encoded protein: CASSTNLAEQNIQYF. The full variable domain, in which reference TRBV5-1 and TRBJ2-4 provide the parts outside the CDR3, is KAGVTQTPRYLIKTRGQQVTLSCSPISGHRSVSWYQQTPGQGLQFLFEYFSETQRNKGNFPGRFSGRQFSNSRSEMNVSTLELGDSALYLCASSTNLAEQNIQYFGAGTRLSVL.

In regard to this clonotype: One end of the junction is discordant with germline, which a read error may explain. The J gene is TRBJ1-1, the V gene TRBV5-4, with D tentatively TRBD1 (6 bases). This CDR3 has 16 residues. Per germline, CDR1 SGHNT and CDR2 YYREEE (reference sequence). In nucleotides, the CDR3 is TGTGCCAGCAACTTGAGCAGGGGAGCCTTGTACACTGAAGCTTTCTTT. Its protein is CASNLSRGALYTEAFF.

This clonotype was picked up a small number of times. V and J are TRBV6-5 and TRBJ1-2; D is unclear. Looked up from germline, CDR1 is MNHEY and CDR2 is SVGAGI. V gave up 10 bases and J gave up 4 bases, with 22 bases separating them. CDR3 size: 15 residues. CDR3 in amino acids: CATIAPSNFRYGYTF. The DNA of the CDR3 is TGTGCCACCATAGCCCCCAGCAATTTTCGCTATGGCTACACCTTC.

This chain uses TRBV11-3 with TRBJ2-1; 7 nucleotides align to TRBD1. There are 12 residues in the CDR3. The trim removed 3 bases at V and 12 bases at J, leaving 5 bases unmatched. The germline V gene encodes CDR1 SGHNT and CDR2 YENEEA. The CDR3 DNA reads as TGTGCCAGCAGCTTTTGGACAGGCGGGCAGTTCTTC. Translating it yields CASSFWTGGQFF.